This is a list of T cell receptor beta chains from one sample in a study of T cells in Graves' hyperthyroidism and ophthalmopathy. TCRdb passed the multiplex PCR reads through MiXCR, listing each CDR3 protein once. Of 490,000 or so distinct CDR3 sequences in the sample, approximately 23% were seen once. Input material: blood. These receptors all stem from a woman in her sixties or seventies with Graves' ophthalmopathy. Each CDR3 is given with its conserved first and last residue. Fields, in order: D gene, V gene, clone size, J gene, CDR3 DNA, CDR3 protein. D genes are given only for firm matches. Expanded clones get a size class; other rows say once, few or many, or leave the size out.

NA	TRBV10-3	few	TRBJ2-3	TGTGCCATCAGTGAGTACAGGACAGATACGCAGTATTTT	CAISEYRTDTQYF
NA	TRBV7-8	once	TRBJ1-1	TGTGCCAGCAGCTTAGCGGGGGGGAGGGCTGAAGCTTTCTTT	CASSLAGGRAEAFF
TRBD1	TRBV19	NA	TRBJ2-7	TGTGCCAGTAGTAAGGGACAGCCTCCTTACGAGCAGTACTTC	CASSKGQPPYEQYF
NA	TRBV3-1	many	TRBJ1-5	TGTGCCAGCAGCCAACTGAAGGAGCAGCCCCAGCATTTT	CASSQLKEQPQHF
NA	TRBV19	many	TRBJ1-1	TGTGCCAGTAGTATGGTGAGAGACACTGAAGCTTTCTTT	CASSMVRDTEAFF
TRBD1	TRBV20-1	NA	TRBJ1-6	TGCAGTGCCACGGTCGGGACAGCCGGTTCACCCCTCCACTTT	CSATVGTAGSPLHF
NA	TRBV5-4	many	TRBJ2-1	TGTGCCAGCAGCTCCATAGGGAACGGTGAGCAGTTCTTC	CASSSIGNGEQFF
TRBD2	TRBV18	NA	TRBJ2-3	TGTGCCAGCCGACTAGCGGGCCTCACAGATACGCAGTATTTT	CASRLAGLTDTQYF
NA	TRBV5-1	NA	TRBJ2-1	TGCGCCAGCAGCTTGGGTGGCGGTCCCGCCTACAATGAGCAGTTCTTC	CASSLGGGPAYNEQFF
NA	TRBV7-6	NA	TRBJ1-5	TGTGCCAGCAGCCAGGGCCGGAATCAGCCCCAGCATTTT	CASSQGRNQPQHF
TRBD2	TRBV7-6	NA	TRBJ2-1	TGTGCCAGCAGCTTAGGAGTCGGCGGGAGTTCCTACAATGAGCAGTTCTTC	CASSLGVGGSSYNEQFF
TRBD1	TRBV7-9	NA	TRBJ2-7	TGTGCCAGCAGCTTACAGACAGGGACCGAGCAGTACTTC	CASSLQTGTEQYF
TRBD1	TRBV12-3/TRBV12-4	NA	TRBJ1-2	TGTGCCAGCAGTGGACGGACAGGGAATGACTACACCTTC	CASSGRTGNDYTF
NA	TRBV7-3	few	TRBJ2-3	TGTGCCAGCTCCAGGTTCGCGGGATCCACAGATACGCAGTATTTT	CASSRFAGSTDTQYF
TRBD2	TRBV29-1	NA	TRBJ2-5	TGCAGCGTTGGGGCAGGGGGACTAGCCAGCAAGAGGGAGACCCAGTACTTC	CSVGAGGLASKRETQYF
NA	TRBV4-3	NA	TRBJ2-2	TGCGCCAGCAGCCTAGGTTTGGGAGAGACCGGGGAGCTGTTTTTT	CASSLGLGETGELFF
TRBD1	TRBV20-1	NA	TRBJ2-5	TGCAGTGCTAGAAACAGGGGGCCAGAGACCCAGTACTTC	CSARNRGPETQYF
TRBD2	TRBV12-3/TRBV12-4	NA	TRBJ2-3	TGTGCCAGCAGCTGGACGAGCGGGATTGGCACAGATACGCAGTATTTT	CASSWTSGIGTDTQYF
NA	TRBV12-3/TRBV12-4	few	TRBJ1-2	TGTGCCAGCAGTTTATTTCGGGGGCCGGTTGGCTACACCTTC	CASSLFRGPVGYTF
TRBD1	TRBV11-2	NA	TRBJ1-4	TGTGCCAGCAGCTTCTGGGGACAGGGCAATGAAAAACTGTTTTTT	CASSFWGQGNEKLFF
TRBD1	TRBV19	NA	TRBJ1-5	TGTGCCAGTAGTAGAACCCGGGACAGGGTTAGCAATCAGCCCCAGCATTTT	CASSRTRDRVSNQPQHF
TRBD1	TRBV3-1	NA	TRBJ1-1	TGTGCCAGCAGCTCGGCGGGAGGGGGCGGGACTGAAGCTTTCTTT	CASSSAGGGGTEAFF
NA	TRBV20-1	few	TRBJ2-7	TGCAGTGTAAGCGAGCAGTACTTC	CSVSEQYF
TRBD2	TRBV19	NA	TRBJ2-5	TGTGCCAGCGCCGGGACTAGCGGGAGTAAGACCCAGTACTTC	CASAGTSGSKTQYF
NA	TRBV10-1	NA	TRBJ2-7	TGCGCCAGCAATGCGACTGACTCCTACGAGCAGTACTTC	CASNATDSYEQYF